These 15 T cell receptor beta chains were sequenced from one sample in a study of blood T cell repertoires in COVID-19. Method: immunoSEQ multiplex PCR; TCRdb's copy keeps in-frame clones and lacks some. The table lists under 65,000 clones, 75% to 85% of them singletons. Material: peripheral blood. Receptors originate from a woman aged 60-75 years with acute or convalescent COVID-19.

The count of this clone is one. This chain links TRBV6-5 with TRBJ2-7; D is possibly TRBD1 (6 bases). V lost 10 bases and J lost 2, with 18 bases in between. The CDR3 extends over 14 amino acids. Per the germline V gene, CDR1 is MNHEY and CDR2 is SVGAGI. CDR3 sequence: CATSRDNGPYEQYF. CDR3 sequence (DNA): TGTGCCACCTCCCGGGACAACGGCCCCTACGAGCAGTACTTC.

V usage is TRBV27 and J usage is TRBJ1-2; the D gene is possibly TRBD1 (5 bases). Germline V gene sequence: CDR1 MNHEY, CDR2 SMNVEV (reference sequence). The V and J ends lost 5 bases and 1 base respectively, with 8 bases between them. The CDR3 has 13 amino acids. This chain's CDR3 is CASSLGGNYGYTF. CDR3 nucleotides: TGTGCCAGCAGTCTCGGGGGTAACTATGGCTACACCTTC.

This chain links TRBV6-1 with TRBJ1-2; maybe TRBD1 (6 bases). Trimming shortened V by 1 base and J by 4 bases, and 10 bases separated the two germline ends. The CDR3 spans 14 residues. Germline CDR1 MNHNS, CDR2 SASEGT. The CDR3 is CASSEGGGRYGYTF. DNA for the CDR3: TGTGCCAGCAGTGAAGGGGGGGGGCGCTATGGCTACACCTTC.

The gene calls are TRBV10-2 and TRBJ2-1; possible D gene TRBD1, 6 bases. Germline assignment: CDR1 WSHSY and CDR2 SAAADI. This CDR3 contains 19 residues. V was shortened by 4 bases and J by 0 bases, with 22 bases between the two germline ends. The CDR3 reads CASSGPGWGHQSSYNEQFF. The CDR3, as DNA: TGCGCCAGCAGTGGCCCGGGCTGGGGACACCAGAGCTCCTACAATGAGCAGTTCTTC.

This sequence joins TRBV19 and TRBJ1-1, with D perhaps TRBD1 (6 bases). Germline lookup yields CDR1 LNHDA and CDR2 SQIVND (reference sequence). The CDR3 covers 15 residues. The V gene lost 11 bases and the J gene lost 0 bases, with 19 bases spanning the gap. The CDR3: CASLGAANMNTEAFF. DNA for the CDR3: TGTGCCTCGCTGGGGGCAGCGAACATGAACACTGAAGCTTTCTTT. Based on the CDR3 plus reference TRBV19 and TRBJ1-1, the full variable domain is DGGITQSPKYLFRKEGQNVTLSCEQNLNHDAMYWYRQDPGQGLRLIYYSQIVNDFQKGDIAEGYSVSREKKESFPLTVTSAQKNPTAFYLCASLGAANMNTEAFFGQGTRLTVV.

This clone was counted a few times. Other DNA sequences from this sample encode an identical CDR3 as well. This chain connects TRBV4-2 to TRBJ1-1; 9 nucleotides match TRBD1. The germline gives CDR1 LGHNA, CDR2 YNFKEQ. The junction had 5 bases not matched to a gene; V was cut back by 3 bases and J by 0 bases. This CDR3 region has 16 residues. CDR3: CASSHGDRGLNTEAFF. CDR3 DNA: TGTGCCAGCAGCCACGGAGACAGGGGGTTGAACACTGAAGCTTTCTTT.

This clone was detected once. This CDR3 is also generated by other DNA sequences in the sample. The genes are TRBV5-4 and TRBJ2-5, with TRBD2 matching 16 bases. J gave up 4 bases and V 3 bases, and 6 bases lay outside the gene matches. Germline V gene data show CDR1 as SGHNT and CDR2 as YYREEE (reference sequence). CDR3 size: 17 residues. The CDR3: CASSSGTSGGAGETQYF. The CDR3 bases are TGTGCCAGCAGCTCCGGGACTAGCGGGGGGGCGGGAGAGACCCAGTACTTC.

Here the CDR3 reads CASMAPGLNTEAFF. The CDR3 coding sequence is TGTGCCAGTATGGCGCCAGGGTTGAACACTGAAGCTTTCTTT. The chain combines TRBV19 with TRBJ1-1; a possible D gene is TRBD1 (5 bases). Looked up from germline, CDR1 is LNHDA and CDR2 is SQIVND (reference sequence). The CDR3 spans 14 residues. The V and J ends lost 7 bases and 0 bases respectively, with 12 bases between them.

The V call is TRBV7-3, the J call TRBJ1-1; TRBD1 is a possible D gene (5 bases). CDR3 length: 15 residues. Trimming shortened V by 2 bases and J by 6 bases, and 16 bases separated the two germline ends. The V gene's germline CDR1 is SGHTA and CDR2 FQGTGA. The CDR3 nucleotides read TGTGCCAGCAGCTTAGGCGGGACGGGAGGATCTGAAGCTTTCTTT. It translates to CASSLGGTGGSEAFF.

The chain is built from TRBV15 and TRBJ1-1; tentative D call: TRBD1 (6 bases). Germline CDR1 is LNHNV and CDR2 is YYDKDF (reference sequence). V shed 9 bases and J shed 3 bases, with 14 bases lying between them. The CDR3 has 13 residues. As DNA, the CDR3 is TGTGCCACTTCCAGGGGCGCGGACACTGAAGCTTTCTTT. Its protein product is CATSRGADTEAFF.

V usage is TRBV5-5 and J usage is TRBJ1-5; D may be TRBD1 (5 bases). The germline V gene has CDR1 SGHKS and CDR2 YYEKEE (reference sequence). V lost 3 bases to trimming and J lost 7 bases, with 11 bases between them. This CDR3 has 13 amino acids. CDR3 residues: CASSWGVGQPQHF. DNA for the CDR3: TGTGCCAGCAGCTGGGGGGTTGGCCAGCCCCAGCATTTT.

The gene calls are TRBV10-1 and TRBJ2-3, with 16 bases identical to TRBD2. Germline lookup yields CDR1 WNHNN and CDR2 SYGVQD (reference sequence). The CDR3 has 15 residues. V was clipped by 6 bases and J by 9 bases; unmatched bases: 6. The CDR3 reads CASSPGTSGGVTQYF. The CDR3 DNA reads TGCGCCAGCAGCCCTGGGACTAGCGGGGGGGTGACGCAGTATTTT.

The chain links TRBV9 to TRBJ2-3; possibly TRBD2 for D (5 bases). The CDR3 spans 18 residues. Trimming shortened V by 3 bases and J by 0 bases, and 20 bases separated the two germline ends. Germline V gene lookup returns CDR1 SGDLS and CDR2 YYNGEE. CDR3 residues: CASSASDVDYSSTDTQYF. The DNA of the CDR3 is TGTGCCAGCAGCGCCTCAGACGTAGACTACTCTAGCACAGATACGCAGTATTTT.

The chain combines TRBV5-4 with TRBJ2-4; TRBD2 matches 8 bases. This CDR3 contains 15 residues. The germline V gene has CDR1 SGHNT and CDR2 YYREEE (reference sequence). Losses at the gene ends were 3 bases for V and 3 bases for J; bases not matched to a gene: 5. Here the CDR3 reads CASSSGGAGKNIQYF. The DNA of the CDR3 is TGTGCCAGCAGCTCCGGGGGGGCGGGCAAAAACATTCAGTACTTC. Combining the CDR3 with reference TRBV5-4 and TRBJ2-4 gives the whole variable domain ETGVTQSPTHLIKTRGQQVTLRCSSQSGHNTVSWYQQALGQGPQFIFQYYREEENGRGNFPPRFSGLQFPNYSSELNVNALELDDSALYLCASSSGGAGKNIQYFGAGTRLSVL.

This clone came up once. The rearrangement uses TRBV6-1 and TRBJ1-5, with D possibly matching TRBD1 (5 bases). The V and J ends lost 0 bases and 2 bases respectively, with 20 bases between them. CDR1 and CDR2 from the germline V gene are MNHNS and SASEGT. This CDR3 spans 19 amino acids. Here the CDR3 DNA reads TGTGCCAGCAGTGAAGCGAGGCGGGGCTTACTTTTTCGCAATCAGCCCCAGCATTTT. Its translation is CASSEARRGLLFRNQPQHF.